The T cell receptor (beta chain) under discussion was sequenced for a study of shared clonotypes between healthy human individuals. The overall study: Per donor, CD8 memory used one plate, CD8 naive used two, CD4 memory used three and CD4 naive used three.

Germline lookup yields CDR1 MNHEY and CDR2 SMNVEV (reference sequence). The CDR3 has 16 residues. V trimming: 6 bases; J trimming: 2 bases; junction bases outside the gene matches: 6. Authors' analysis steps: Junction-only sequences produced by ImmunoSEQ had no quality scores, so filtering differed. Only in-frame clones appear in the TCRdb table, and some are missing; sequencing was by immunoSEQ multiplex PCR. The V and J calls and clone size come from that table; D and trimming were worked out from the DNA. The sample lists around 2,000,000 clones, roughly 91% occurring once. Terminally differentiated effector memory CD45RA+ cells were excluded by CCR7 positive selection of CD45RO-negative cells. A word on this clone: Its antigen remains unidentified.

Study-wide points: Generally, naive subsets (rather than memory subsets) showed larger estimated richness.

The chain uses TRBV27 and TRBJ2-1; 11 nucleotides line up with TRBD2. Sample: naive CD8+ T cells from PBMCs. This TCR came from a young man in good health. Some clones in this sample may be carry-over from other donors' samples. This CDR3 is CASRAGTSGPYNEQFF. The CDR3 DNA follows: TGTGCCAGCAGAGCCGGGACTAGCGGACCCTACAATGAGCAGTTCTTC.